The 30 T cell receptor beta chains listed next were all sequenced from one sample in a study of beta chain features in type 1 diabetes (dated by TCRdb to between 2018 and 2020). The study at large found these results: In all four CD4+ subsets, TCRB CDR3 length was moderately but significantly shorter in type 1 diabetes patients.

For these receptors, no antigen is known. The method was the immunoSEQ multiplex PCR assay. All of the isolated RNA was reverse transcribed with the High Capacity cDNA Reverse Transcription Kit, so expressed TCRB transcripts were sequenced. TCRdb re-hosts the immuneACCESS table, in-frame sequences only. Its copies lack some clones; in the studies checked, an unresolved V gene accounts for under half of them, and the cause for the rest is not known. Here the sample has about 150,000 clones; approximately 9.1% occur a single time. Together, the top ten hold around 0.7% of the sample. Sequencing was done on a sample of central memory CD4+ T cells from blood. All receptors come from a woman in her 30s with type 1 diabetes.

The V gene is TRBV18, the J gene TRBJ2-1; TRBD2 is a possible D gene (6 bases). The CDR3 loop spans 13 amino acids. The V and J ends lost 2 bases and 14 bases respectively, with 16 bases between them. Germline V lookup: CDR1 KGHSH, CDR2 LQKENI. For the CDR3, the DNA is TGTGCCAGCTCACCAGACGCACTGAGGGAGGAGTTCTTC. Translated: CASSPDALREEFF.

The chain combines TRBV4-2 with TRBJ2-3; TRBD2 agrees at 8 bases. The germline V gene has CDR1 LGHNA and CDR2 YNFKEQ. This CDR3 comprises 17 residues. With V trimmed by 1 base and J by 4 bases, 10 bases remained unmatched. The CDR3 reads CASSQVSSAGASDTQYF. CDR3 sequence (DNA): TGTGCCAGCAGCCAAGTTTCTTCAGCGGGAGCATCAGATACGCAGTATTTT.

The chain joins TRBV5-6 to TRBJ2-3, with D tentatively TRBD2 (5 bases). The CDR3 runs to 17 residues. The V gene's germline CDR1 is SGHDT and CDR2 YYEEEE. Trimming took off 4 bases at V and 0 bases at J, with 18 bases between the two ends. Here the CDR3 reads CASSHKPGFPSTDTQYF. The DNA for the CDR3 is TGTGCCAGCAGCCACAAACCGGGGTTCCCTAGCACAGATACGCAGTATTTT.

Only a few counts were recorded for this clone. CDR3 coding DNA: TGCGCCAGCAGCTTAGACGGGAGTACCAAAAACATTCAGTACTTC. Protein sequence: CASSLDGSTKNIQYF. This rearrangement joins TRBV5-1 to TRBJ2-4; tentatively, D is TRBD2 (6 bases). With 2 bases removed from V and 2 bases from J, the gap between germline ends came to 11 bases. CDR3 size: 15 residues. Germline V gene sequence: CDR1 SGHRS, CDR2 YFSETQ.

This clone was counted only a few times. The V and J genes are TRBV28 and TRBJ1-5, with a tentative D call TRBD1 (5 bases). Germline CDR1 and CDR2: MDHEN and SYDVKM. V was shortened by 6 bases and J by 3 bases, with 9 bases between the two germline ends. The CDR3 is 13 residues long. DNA for the CDR3: TGTGCCAGCAGCGGGACTTTCAATCAGCCCCAGCATTTT. Its protein product is CASSGTFNQPQHF.

The rearrangement uses TRBV27 and TRBJ1-2; 11 bases agree with TRBD1. This CDR3 spans 16 amino acids. Germline lookup yields CDR1 MNHEY and CDR2 SMNVEV (reference sequence). V trimming: 5 bases; J trimming: 8 bases; junction bases outside the gene matches: 13. CDR3 sequence: CASSGSVDRGRMGYTF. The CDR3 bases are TGTGCCAGCAGTGGGAGTGTGGACAGGGGGCGTATGGGCTACACCTTC.

V and J are TRBV18 and TRBJ2-7; 10 bases are a match to TRBD2. The CDR3 totals 18 residues. Germline assignment: CDR1 KGHSH and CDR2 LQKENI. Trimming removed 3 bases from V and 0 bases from J; junction bases left unmatched: 11. The CDR3 region is CASSPLGTSDILSYEQYF. For the CDR3, the DNA is TGTGCCAGCTCACCCCTAGGGACTAGCGACATCCTCTCCTACGAGCAGTACTTC.

This clone was observed a handful of times. The rearrangement links TRBV5-8 to TRBJ1-2; D is possibly TRBD1 (5 bases). Between the trimmed V and J ends, which lost 4 bases and 4 bases, there was a span of 8 bases. Germline V gene lookup returns CDR1 SGHTS and CDR2 YDEGEE. The CDR3 totals 12 residues. The CDR3 loop reads CASSKQVYGYTF. CDR3 in DNA: TGTGCCAGCAGCAAACAGGTCTATGGCTACACCTTC.

This rearrangement joins TRBV5-6 to TRBJ1-5; TRBD1 is a possible D gene (6 bases). The CDR3 is 15 residues long. V lost 3 bases and J 2 bases, leaving 12 bases between the germline ends. Germline CDR1 and CDR2: SGHDT and YYEEEE. CDR3 amino acids: CASSSTGRGNQPQHF. CDR3 DNA sequence: TGTGCCAGCAGCTCTACAGGGAGGGGCAATCAGCCCCAGCATTTT.

This clone was seen a handful of times. The J gene is TRBJ1-4, the V gene TRBV7-2, with D uncertain. V lost 1 base and J 0 bases, leaving 9 bases between the germline ends. CDR3 size: 16 residues. Germline V CDR1 and CDR2: SGHTA, FQGNSA. CDR3: CASSLEPSATNEKLFF. The CDR3 DNA reads as TGTGCCAGCAGCTTAGAACCGTCAGCAACTAATGAAAAACTGTTTTTT.

This clone was observed a few times. The J gene is TRBJ2-5, the V gene TRBV6-6, with 12 bases lining up with TRBD2. Germline CDR1 is MNHNY and CDR2 is SVGAGI (reference sequence). J lost 5 bases, V lost 9 bases, and 10 bases had no gene match. This CDR3 has 15 amino acids. Written as DNA, the CDR3 is TGTGCCAGTCTAGCGGGAGGGCCGGTAGAGGAGACCCAGTACTTC. Translating gives CASLAGGPVEETQYF.

The rearrangement joins TRBV2 to TRBJ1-1, with D hard to call. The CDR3 runs 13 residues. Between the trimmed V and J ends, which lost 8 bases and 2 bases, there was a span of 12 bases. Germline V lookup: CDR1 SNHLY, CDR2 FYNNEI. DNA of the CDR3: TGTGCCAGCGGTACAGAGATTAACACTGAAGCTTTCTTT. Translating gives CASGTEINTEAFF. Full variable domain (outside the CDR3, taken from reference TRBV2 and TRBJ1-1): EPEVTQTPSHQVTQMGQEVILRCVPISNHLYFYWYRQILGQKVEFLVSFYNNEISEKSEIFDDQFSVERPDGSNFTLKIRSTKLEDSAMYFCASGTEINTEAFFGQGTRLTVV.

The chain recombines TRBV7-2 with TRBJ2-1; 11 bases line up with TRBD2. J lost 9 bases, V lost 5 bases, and 12 bases had no gene match. Per germline, CDR1 SGHTA and CDR2 FQGNSA. This CDR3 spans 16 amino acids. CDR3 in amino acids: CASSPVTSGSRPEQFF. Written as DNA, the CDR3 is TGTGCCAGCAGCCCCGTCACTAGCGGGAGTCGCCCTGAGCAGTTCTTC. Full variable domain (rest looked up from reference TRBV7-2 and TRBJ2-1): GAGVSQSPSNKVTEKGKDVELRCDPISGHTALYWYRQSLGQGLEFLIYFQGNSAPDKSGLPSDRFSAERTGGSVSTLTIQRTQQEDSAVYLCASSPVTSGSRPEQFFGPGTRLTVL.

This clone has just a few counts. The rearrangement uses TRBV2 and TRBJ2-1; D not resolved. Trimming took 10 bases from V and 5 from J, leaving 15 bases between them. Germline lookup yields CDR1 SNHLY and CDR2 FYNNEI. The CDR3 covers 13 residues. The CDR3 reads CATRLLRDNEQFF. The CDR3 nucleotides read TGTGCCACCCGACTGCTTCGGGACAATGAGCAGTTCTTC. Full variable domain (missing parts from reference TRBV2 and TRBJ2-1): EPEVTQTPSHQVTQMGQEVILRCVPISNHLYFYWYRQILGQKVEFLVSFYNNEISEKSEIFDDQFSVERPDGSNFTLKIRSTKLEDSAMYFCATRLLRDNEQFFGPGTRLTVL.

As regards this clone: A junction end diverges from the germline sequence, so it may reflect a read error. The V call is TRBV7-7, the J call TRBJ2-7, with D maybe TRBD1 (6 bases). This CDR3 has 15 amino acids. Germline V gene lookup returns CDR1 SSHAT and CDR2 FNYEAQ (reference sequence). The CDR3 coding sequence is TGTGCTAGCAGCTTAGGTCAGGGGCTCTCCTACGAGCAGTACTTC. It translates to CASSLGQGLSYEQYF.

This clone turned up a few times. This rearrangement joins TRBV18 to TRBJ2-7; D remains ambiguous. The germline gives CDR1 KGHSH, CDR2 LQKENI. Trimming cost V 3 bases and J 4 bases, with 13 bases left between them. This CDR3 has 14 amino acids. CDR3 residues: CASSPQSGTYEQYF. Written as DNA, the CDR3 is TGTGCCAGCTCACCCCAATCGGGTACTTACGAGCAGTACTTC.

The rearrangement uses TRBV7-9 and TRBJ2-2; a possible D gene is TRBD2 (6 bases). CDR3 length: 13 residues. Per germline, CDR1 SEHNR and CDR2 FQNEAQ (reference sequence). V was clipped by 11 bases and J by 6 bases, with 16 bases between them. The CDR3: CARETFSAGELFF. CDR3 in DNA: TGTGCCCGGGAGACCTTCAGCGCCGGGGAGCTGTTTTTT.

The gene calls are TRBV2 and TRBJ1-2; 7 bases match TRBD1. In germline, CDR1 is SNHLY, CDR2 FYNNEI. The CDR3 has 13 residues. J lost 6 bases, V lost 5 bases, and 6 bases had no gene match. The CDR3 sequence is CASSTTGEDGYTF. The CDR3, as DNA: TGTGCCAGCAGTACCACAGGGGAGGATGGCTACACCTTC.

In its sample, this clone was seen a few times. This CDR3 is CAWRENPQGVIYGYTF. CDR3 DNA: TGTGCCTGGAGGGAAAATCCACAGGGGGTGATCTATGGCTACACCTTC. V usage is TRBV30 and J usage is TRBJ1-2, with 8 bases aligning to TRBD1. The CDR3 extends over 16 amino acids. J gave up 4 bases and V 3 bases, and 13 bases lay outside the gene matches. Germline lookup yields CDR1 GTSNPN and CDR2 SVGIG (reference sequence).

This clone occurred a few times. The V call is TRBV7-3, the J call TRBJ2-2; possible D gene TRBD1, 5 bases. The CDR3 spans 14 residues. Germline V gene sequence: CDR1 SGHTA, CDR2 FQGTGA. V lost 3 bases and J 3 bases, leaving 8 bases between the germline ends. CDR3 protein: CASSFDSYTGELFF. CDR3 DNA: TGTGCCAGCAGCTTTGACAGTTACACCGGGGAGCTGTTTTTT.

The V call is TRBV5-4, the J call TRBJ2-4; D remains ambiguous. CDR1 and CDR2 from the germline V gene are SGHNT and YYREEE (reference sequence). The CDR3 runs 13 residues. Trimming took off 0 bases at V and 8 bases at J, with 9 bases between the two ends. CDR3 sequence: CASSLDSRDIQYF. CDR3 bases: TGTGCCAGCAGCTTGGATAGTCGGGACATTCAGTACTTC. Drawing the rest from reference TRBV5-4 and TRBJ2-4, the complete variable domain is ETGVTQSPTHLIKTRGQQVTLRCSSQSGHNTVSWYQQALGQGPQFIFQYYREEENGRGNFPPRFSGLQFPNYSSELNVNALELDDSALYLCASSLDSRDIQYFGAGTRLSVL.

The V call is TRBV7-2, the J call TRBJ2-1; weak D call: TRBD2 (5 bases). Germline CDR1 is SGHTA and CDR2 is FQGNSA. Between the trimmed V and J ends, which lost 5 bases and 11 bases, there was a span of 16 bases. The CDR3 runs to 13 residues. CDR3: CASSQQEAQKQFF. For the CDR3, the DNA is TGTGCCAGCAGCCAGCAGGAGGCCCAGAAGCAGTTCTTC.

The chain couples TRBV15 to TRBJ2-1; possible D gene TRBD1, 6 bases. The CDR3 has 16 amino acids. Trimming took 0 bases from V and 8 from J, leaving 17 bases between them. Germline values: CDR1 LNHNV, CDR2 YYDKDF (reference sequence). The CDR3 loop is CATSRDLGGSLHEQFF. Here the CDR3 DNA reads TGTGCCACCAGCAGAGATCTAGGGGGTAGCTTGCATGAGCAGTTCTTC.

V and J are TRBV7-8 and TRBJ2-7; 8 bases are shared with TRBD2. CDR1 and CDR2 (germline): SGHVS, FQNEAQ. This CDR3 comprises 18 residues. V shed 5 bases, J shed 0 bases, and the junction held 15 bases outside the gene matches. CDR3 in DNA: TGTGCCAGCAGCCCTTACCGGCTAGCGGGCGGACTCTCCTACGAGCAGTACTTC. Translation gives CASSPYRLAGGLSYEQYF. The complete variable domain, with remaining parts taken from reference TRBV7-8 and TRBJ2-7, reads GAGVSQSPRYKVAKRGQDVALRCDPISGHVSLFWYQQALGQGPEFLTYFQNEAQLDKSGLPSDRFFAERPEGSVSTLKIQRTQQEDSAVYLCASSPYRLAGGLSYEQYFGPGTRLTVT.

The V and J genes are TRBV5-1 and TRBJ2-7, with a weak D call TRBD2 (6 bases). CDR3 size: 13 residues. V lost 2 bases and J 5 bases, leaving 11 bases between the germline ends. The germline V gene has CDR1 SGHRS and CDR2 YFSETQ. The CDR3 DNA reads TGCGCCAGCAGCTTCGCGGGGCGGGACGAGCAGTACTTC. It codes for CASSFAGRDEQYF. Full variable domain (outside the CDR3, taken from reference TRBV5-1 and TRBJ2-7): KAGVTQTPRYLIKTRGQQVTLSCSPISGHRSVSWYQQTPGQGLQFLFEYFSETQRNKGNFPGRFSGRQFSNSRSEMNVSTLELGDSALYLCASSFAGRDEQYFGPGTRLTVT.

This clone has more than one count but fewer than ten. The chain's CDR3 is CASSQSGRNTEAFF. CDR3 DNA: TGCGCCAGCAGTCAATCGGGCAGGAACACTGAAGCTTTCTTT. This rearrangement joins TRBV23-1 to TRBJ1-1; D gene unclear. TRBV23-1 is an ORF, and what it does is uncertain. Trimming removed 0 bases from V and 1 base from J, with 6 bases in between. The CDR3 has 14 residues.

This clone was seen a few times. The chain has TRBV7-9 and TRBJ2-2, with TRBD1 matching 8 bases. J lost 7 bases, V lost 5 bases, and 9 bases had no gene match. Germline CDR1 and CDR2: SEHNR and FQNEAQ (reference sequence). The CDR3 has 15 residues. The CDR3 DNA reads as TGTGCCAGCAGCGCCCGGACAGGGTGGAACGGGGAGCTGTTTTTT. Translated, it gives CASSARTGWNGELFF.

V usage is TRBV28 and J usage is TRBJ2-3; possibly TRBD2 for D (5 bases). There are 15 residues in the CDR3. Germline V gene sequence: CDR1 MDHEN, CDR2 SYDVKM. V lost 4 bases to trimming and J lost 4 bases, with 15 bases between them. CDR3 protein: CASSSPGSGADTQYF. DNA of the CDR3: TGTGCCAGCAGTTCCCCGGGGAGCGGCGCAGATACGCAGTATTTT.

A few counts support this clone. This chain connects TRBV19 to TRBJ2-2; 7 bases are shared with TRBD1. This CDR3 has 15 amino acids. CDR1 is LNHDA, CDR2 SQIVND, per germline (reference sequence). Trimming removed 6 bases from V and 1 base from J; junction bases left unmatched: 5. The CDR3 coding sequence is TGTGCCAGTAGACGACAGGGACAGAACACCGGGGAGCTGTTTTTT. Amino acids: CASRRQGQNTGELFF.

This chain uses TRBV6-1 with TRBJ2-7, with a possible D match to TRBD1 (5 bases). The CDR3 extends over 15 amino acids. Trimming stripped 5 bases from V and 2 bases from J, with 16 bases between. The germline V gene encodes CDR1 MNHNS and CDR2 SASEGT. The CDR3, as DNA: TGTGCCAGCAGTAAGACAGCTTTAGAACCCTACGAGCAGTACTTC. The encoded protein is CASSKTALEPYEQYF.